This TCR beta chain was retrieved from a study of blood T cell repertoires in COVID-19. Study-level information: COVID-19 samples, acute and convalescent, were from the United States, Italy and Spain. Sample material is recorded as cDNA or gDNA derived from T cells, B-cell-depleted T cells, or PBMCs.

The CDR3 sequence is 12 residues long. V lost 3 bases and J 12 bases, leaving 12 bases between the germline ends. Germline CDR1 WNHNN, CDR2 SYGVQD (reference sequence). Per the study methods: Estimated nucleated cell counts came from reference gene primer amplification. The repertoire was sequenced with immunoSEQ multiplex PCR; TCRdb's copy has only in-frame clones and lacks some. That table is the source of V, J and clone size, and D and trimming were worked out from the DNA. The profile covers about 42,000 clones, with approximately 90% appearing a single time and around 8.3% taken by the ten largest. In this sample, this clone turned up a few times.

The sample was peripheral blood. This receptor was obtained from a man aged 25-45 years with active or convalescent COVID-19. This chain links TRBV10-1 with TRBJ2-1; the D is unclear. The CDR3: CASSDPETGQFF. The CDR3 nucleotides are TGCGCCAGCAGTGATCCCGAAACCGGGCAGTTCTTC.